This T cell receptor (beta chain) is from a study of T cells in localized non-small cell lung cancer. Study-level points and caveats: Heterogeneity remains possible, as sequencing covered one tumor region only. Prolonged overall survival went with higher T cell density in the blood. Adjacent uninvolved lung had the highest clonality, suggesting focused antigen responses.

As concerns this clone: What it binds is unknown.

Germline loops: CDR1 SGHRS, CDR2 YFSETQ. V lost 1 base to trimming and J lost 10 bases, with 12 bases between them. The CDR3 extends over 13 amino acids. Some clones are missing from TCRdb's copy, which holds only in-frame ones; the method was immunoSEQ multiplex PCR. Of tens of thousands of clones in the sample, 88% were seen once. Sequenced material: peripheral blood, taken before any cancer treatment. This chain connects TRBV5-1 to TRBJ2-1; the D call may be TRBD1 or TRBD2 (5 bases each). This clonotype was obtained from a female donor of 60 years or more with stage III squamous cell lung carcinoma. CDR3 amino acids: CASSLNGAEEQFF. DNA for the CDR3: TGCGCCAGCAGCTTGAACGGGGCGGAGGAGCAGTTCTTC.